These T cell receptor beta chains were read from a single sample in a study of blood T cells in healthy people across ages. In TCRdb, the 5' RACE reads were re-called with MiXCR into one record per CDR3 protein. Of 1.5 million or so distinct CDR3 sequences detected, 42% appear once; the ten largest clones hold 7% to 9%. The specimen sequenced was blood. Receptors originate from a woman younger than 35 in good health. The CDR3 runs from the conserved cysteine through the conserved F or W. The order of the fields is CDR3 protein, CDR3 DNA, clone size, D gene, J gene, V gene. D genes are given only for firm matches. A row's size may be missing; if present it is once, few, many or a size class.

CDR3: CASSLGRPGTGELFF; DNA: TGCGCCAGCAGCTTGGGACGCCCCGGCACCGGGGAGCTGTTTTTT; size: NA; D: NA; J: TRBJ2-2; V: TRBV5-1
CDR3: CASGSIGGRGNTIYF; DNA: TGTGCCAGCGGCTCGATTGGGGGGCGCGGAAACACCATATATTTT; size: NA; D: NA; J: TRBJ1-3; V: TRBV27
CDR3: CSATRTSGTADTQYF; DNA: TGCAGTGCTACCCGGACTAGCGGGACCGCAGATACGCAGTATTTT; size: NA; D: TRBD2; J: TRBJ2-3; V: TRBV20-1
CDR3: CASSDSTSGSHEQFF; DNA: TGTGCCAGCAGTGACTCGACTAGCGGGAGCCATGAGCAGTTCTTC; size: NA; D: TRBD2; J: TRBJ2-1; V: TRBV6-4
CDR3: CAWEKGEYEQYF; DNA: TGTGCCTGGGAGAAGGGGGAATACGAGCAGTACTTC; size: NA; D: NA; J: TRBJ2-7; V: TRBV30
CDR3: CSVRAGPYEQYF; DNA: TGCAGTGTTCGGGCTGGCCCTTACGAGCAGTACTTC; size: NA; D: NA; J: TRBJ2-7; V: TRBV20-1
CDR3: CSAPDLGAKNIRYF; DNA: TGCAGTGCTCCCGACTTGGGGGCCAAAAACATTCGGTACTTC; size: NA; D: NA; J: TRBJ2-4; V: TRBV20-1
CDR3: CSANPLAGYTDTQYF; DNA: TGCAGTGCCAACCCCCTAGCGGGATACACAGATACGCAGTATTTT; size: few; D: TRBD2; J: TRBJ2-3; V: TRBV20-1
CDR3: CASSFSDGIGYTF; DNA: TGCGCCAGCAGCTTCTCGGACGGAATTGGCTACACCTTC; size: few; D: NA; J: TRBJ1-2; V: TRBV5-1
CDR3: CSVEDPSLVEQYF; DNA: TGCAGCGTTGAAGACCCTAGCTTGGTCGAGCAGTACTTC; size: NA; D: NA; J: TRBJ2-7; V: TRBV29-1
CDR3: CSVGRLMGEQYF; DNA: TGCAGCGTTGGACGGCTCATGGGCGAGCAGTACTTC; size: NA; D: NA; J: TRBJ2-7; V: TRBV29-1
CDR3: CASSNRPAGVGDTQYF; DNA: TGTGCCAGCAGCAACAGACCAGCGGGGGTGGGAGATACGCAGTATTTT; size: NA; D: TRBD2; J: TRBJ2-3; V: TRBV7-8
CDR3: CSAHPSDIENEKLFF; DNA: TGCAGTGCTCACCCTTCAGACATTGAAAATGAAAAACTGTTTTTT; size: few; D: NA; J: TRBJ1-4; V: TRBV20-1
CDR3: CASSRGAVIYEQYF; DNA: TGTGCCAGCAGCCGGGGGGCGGTTATCTACGAGCAGTACTTC; size: NA; D: NA; J: TRBJ2-7; V: TRBV3-1
CDR3: CASSSRVVGAPEETQYF; DNA: TGTGCCAGCAGCTCCCGGGTAGTGGGAGCGCCTGAGGAAACGCAGTATTTT; size: NA; D: NA; J: TRBJ2-3; V: TRBV11-2
CDR3: CASRTTSYEQYF; DNA: TGTGCCAGCAGGACTACTTCCTACGAGCAGTACTTC; size: few; D: NA; J: TRBJ2-7; V: TRBV2
CDR3: CASSLDTAFF; DNA: TGTGCCAGCAGTCTCGATACGGCTTTCTTT; size: NA; D: NA; J: TRBJ1-1; V: TRBV12-3/TRBV12-4
CDR3: CASRARTGNTDTQYF; DNA: TGTGCCAGCAGGGCTCGGACAGGGAACACAGATACGCAGTATTTT; size: few; D: TRBD1; J: TRBJ2-3; V: TRBV6-6
CDR3: CASSQWGLGYGYTF; DNA: TGTGCCAGCAGCCAGTGGGGGCTGGGTTATGGCTACACCTTC; size: NA; D: NA; J: TRBJ1-2; V: TRBV7-6
CDR3: CASSPKGSQETQYF; DNA: TGTGCCAGCAGCCCTAAGGGCTCCCAAGAGACCCAGTACTTC; size: NA; D: NA; J: TRBJ2-5; V: TRBV13
CDR3: CSARDSSGRAGETQYF; DNA: TGCAGTGCTAGAGATTCTAGCGGGAGGGCCGGGGAGACCCAGTACTTC; size: few; D: TRBD2; J: TRBJ2-5; V: TRBV20-1
CDR3: CASSPPGLGGTQYF; DNA: TGTGCCAGCAGTCCCCCAGGGTTGGGAGGGACCCAGTACTTC; size: NA; D: NA; J: TRBJ2-5; V: TRBV28
CDR3: CASSRGTGMADTQYF; DNA: TGTGCCAGCAGCCGGGGTACAGGGATGGCAGATACGCAGTATTTT; size: NA; D: NA; J: TRBJ2-3; V: TRBV7-9
CDR3: CASSYSRGNEQYF; DNA: TGTGCCAGCAGTTACTCGAGAGGGAACGAGCAGTACTTC; size: few; D: NA; J: TRBJ2-7; V: TRBV6-5
CDR3: CSPGLAGVNEQYF; DNA: TGCAGTCCGGGACTAGCGGGAGTAAATGAGCAGTACTTC; size: NA; D: TRBD2; J: TRBJ2-5; V: TRBV20-1
CDR3: CASSYPTADPGTDTQYF; DNA: TGTGCCAGCAGTTACCCCACTGCCGATCCCGGCACAGATACGCAGTATTTT; size: NA; D: NA; J: TRBJ2-3; V: TRBV6-6
CDR3: CSAPVGPGVYEQYF; DNA: TGCAGTGCTCCGGTGGGCCCCGGAGTCTACGAGCAGTACTTC; size: NA; D: NA; J: TRBJ2-7; V: TRBV20-1
CDR3: CASSRRDSLTYNEQYF; DNA: TGTGCCAGCAGCCGTCGGGACAGTTTAACATACAATGAGCAGTACTTC; size: few; D: TRBD1; J: TRBJ2-7; V: TRBV7-9
CDR3: CASSLATVYSYNEQFF; DNA: TGCGCCAGCAGCTTGGCCACAGTTTACTCCTACAATGAGCAGTTCTTC; size: many; D: NA; J: TRBJ2-1; V: TRBV5-1
CDR3: CASSGQGAMNTEAFF; DNA: TGCGCCAGCAGCGGCCAGGGGGCAATGAACACTGAAGCTTTCTTT; size: NA; D: TRBD1; J: TRBJ1-1; V: TRBV5-1
CDR3: CASSRQVGYGYTF; DNA: TGTGCCAGTAGTAGACAGGTGGGATATGGCTACACCTTC; size: NA; D: NA; J: TRBJ1-2; V: TRBV27
CDR3: CASSQKGLAGPGSTGELFF; DNA: TGTGCCAGCAGCCAAAAGGGACTAGCGGGCCCCGGGAGCACCGGGGAGCTGTTTTTT; size: NA; D: TRBD2; J: TRBJ2-2; V: TRBV3-1
CDR3: CASKDRAGTDTQYF; DNA: TGCGCCAGCAAAGACAGGGCAGGTACAGATACGCAGTATTTT; size: many; D: TRBD1; J: TRBJ2-3; V: TRBV10-2
CDR3: CASSTVGGPNQPQHF; DNA: TGTGCCAGCAGTACGGTTGGCGGGCCCAATCAGCCCCAGCATTTT; size: NA; D: NA; J: TRBJ1-5; V: TRBV2
CDR3: CASSQGEGRYGYTF; DNA: TGTGCCAGCAGCCAGGGAGAGGGTCGCTATGGCTACACCTTC; size: few; D: NA; J: TRBJ1-2; V: TRBV7-9
CDR3: CASGRGLAPSTDTQYF; DNA: TGTGCTAGTGGGCGCGGACTGGCCCCTAGCACAGATACGCAGTATTTT; size: few; D: NA; J: TRBJ2-3; V: TRBV12-5
CDR3: CASSPTGAVYTGELFF; DNA: TGTGCCAGCAGCCCCACAGGGGCGGTCTACACCGGGGAGCTGTTTTTT; size: NA; D: TRBD1; J: TRBJ2-2; V: TRBV6-8
CDR3: CASKEEKLAKNIQYF; DNA: TGCGCCAGCAAAGAAGAAAAACTAGCCAAAAACATTCAGTACTTC; size: few; D: NA; J: TRBJ2-4; V: TRBV10-1
CDR3: CASTETGYSNQPQHF; DNA: TGTGCCAGCACCGAGACAGGGTATAGCAATCAGCCCCAGCATTTT; size: NA; D: TRBD1; J: TRBJ1-5; V: TRBV2
CDR3: CSGEQRHQETQYF; DNA: TGCAGCGGCGAACAGAGGCACCAAGAGACCCAGTACTTC; size: NA; D: NA; J: TRBJ2-5; V: TRBV29-1
CDR3: CAVARKDDYEQYF; DNA: TGTGCCGTTGCGAGGAAGGATGACTACGAGCAGTACTTC; size: NA; D: NA; J: TRBJ2-7; V: TRBV5-6
CDR3: CASSLGAGRTGELFF; DNA: TGCGCCAGCAGCTTGGGGGCAGGGCGGACCGGGGAGCTGTTTTTT; size: few; D: NA; J: TRBJ2-2; V: TRBV5-1
CDR3: CASSLAEKPYEQYF; DNA: TGTGCCAGCAGCTTAGCAGAGAAGCCCTACGAGCAGTACTTC; size: few; D: NA; J: TRBJ2-7; V: TRBV7-9
CDR3: CASSQGQGATQYF; DNA: TGTGCCAGCAGCCAGGGACAGGGCGCTACGCAGTATTTT; size: few; D: TRBD1; J: TRBJ2-3; V: TRBV3-1
CDR3: CASSFQIYNEQFF; DNA: TGTGCCAGCAGCTTCCAGATCTACAATGAGCAGTTCTTC; size: NA; D: NA; J: TRBJ2-1; V: TRBV13
CDR3: CASSEGGGRREIYNEQFF; DNA: TGTGCCAGCAGTGAAGGAGGCGGGAGGAGGGAAATATACAATGAGCAGTTCTTC; size: NA; D: TRBD2; J: TRBJ2-1; V: TRBV6-1
CDR3: CASSEFATLAGNTDTQYF; DNA: TGTGCCAGCAGTGAATTTGCCACCCTAGCGGGGAACACAGATACGCAGTATTTT; size: few; D: TRBD2; J: TRBJ2-3; V: TRBV25-1
CDR3: CSAMNSGSSYGYTF; DNA: TGCAGTGCTATGAACAGCGGGTCTAGCTATGGCTACACCTTC; size: few; D: NA; J: TRBJ1-2; V: TRBV20-1
CDR3: CASSLPGQGTSSEAFF; DNA: TGTGCCAGCAGCCTCCCGGGACAGGGGACAAGTTCTGAAGCTTTCTTT; size: NA; D: TRBD1; J: TRBJ1-1; V: TRBV7-9
CDR3: CAVRGKGSYNEQYF; DNA: TGTGCCGTCCGCGGGAAAGGGTCCTACAATGAGCAGTACTTC; size: NA; D: NA; J: TRBJ2-4; V: TRBV10-3
CDR3: CASSEGVVNTEAFF; DNA: TGTGCCAGCAGTGAAGGAGTGGTTAACACTGAAGCTTTCTTT; size: NA; D: NA; J: TRBJ1-1; V: TRBV2
CDR3: CASSLLWGRGTQYF; DNA: TGTGCCAGCAGCTTACTTTGGGGACGGGGGACCCAGTACTTC; size: NA; D: NA; J: TRBJ2-5; V: TRBV7-9
CDR3: CASSLDGLGEQYF; DNA: TGTGCCAGCAGCTTGGACGGACTAGGCGAGCAGTACTTC; size: NA; D: TRBD2; J: TRBJ2-7; V: TRBV11-2
CDR3: CASQLAGKYNEQFF; DNA: TGTGCCAGTCAGCTAGCGGGAAAATACAATGAGCAGTTCTTC; size: NA; D: TRBD2; J: TRBJ2-1; V: TRBV27
CDR3: CASSYSSGIRTGELFF; DNA: TGTGCCAGCAGTTACTCTTCCGGGATTCGCACCGGGGAGCTGTTTTTT; size: NA; D: NA; J: TRBJ2-2; V: TRBV6-5
CDR3: CASTFSRLPFF; DNA: TGTGCCAGCACGTTCAGTCGGTTACCTTTCTTT; size: NA; D: NA; J: TRBJ1-1; V: TRBV2
CDR3: CASSRGGYYGYTF; DNA: TGTGCCAGCAGTCGGGGGGGATATTACGGCTACACCTTC; size: NA; D: NA; J: TRBJ1-2; V: TRBV6-1